One sample yielded the 19 T cell receptor beta chains listed below, sequenced in a study of blood T cell repertoires in COVID-19. Sequencing used immunoSEQ multiplex PCR; TCRdb keeps in-frame clones, though not all of them. The sample holds about 220,000 clones, around 82% seen once. The sequencing sample was made of peripheral blood. Receptors originate from a woman older than 75 with acute or convalescent COVID-19.

Points on this clone: The sample contains more than one DNA sequence encoding this CDR3. The genes are TRBV19 and TRBJ1-6, with D uncertain. The CDR3 has 14 amino acids. Germline V CDR1 and CDR2: LNHDA, SQIVND (reference sequence). Trimming shortened V by 3 bases and J by 4 bases, and 7 bases separated the two germline ends. The CDR3 sequence is CASSIRDYNSPLHF. CDR3 DNA sequence: TGTGCCAGTAGTATTCGGGATTATAATTCACCCCTCCACTTT.

The V and J genes are TRBV12-3 or TRBV12-4 and TRBJ2-5; D perhaps matches TRBD1 (5 bases). The ends were cut back, 5 bases at V and 1 base at J, with 8 bases in the middle. The CDR3 is 13 residues long. The CDR3 region has the DNA TGTGCCAGCAGTGTCAGGGCCCAAGAGACCCAGTACTTC. It translates to CASSVRAQETQYF.

This chain joins TRBV18 and TRBJ2-5, with a weak D call TRBD1 (7 bases). Between the trimmed V and J ends, which lost 6 bases and 4 bases, there was a span of 18 bases. The CDR3 runs to 15 residues. CDR1 is KGHSH and CDR2 is LQKENI in the germline V gene. CDR3 sequence reads: CASSPGGNERETQYF. Here the CDR3 DNA reads TGTGCCAGCTCTCCAGGGGGGAACGAGAGAGAGACCCAGTACTTC.

This clone came up once. This sequence joins TRBV19 and TRBJ1-1; 8 nucleotides align to TRBD1. V lost 6 bases, J lost 4 bases, and 4 bases stayed unmatched. The CDR3 has 13 amino acids. Germline-derived CDR1 and CDR2 are LNHDA and SQIVND (reference sequence). Here the CDR3 reads CASRRTGFTEAFF. CDR3 bases: TGTGCCAGTAGGAGGACAGGGTTCACTGAAGCTTTCTTT. Filled out from reference TRBV19 and TRBJ1-1, the complete variable domain reads DGGITQSPKYLFRKEGQNVTLSCEQNLNHDAMYWYRQDPGQGLRLIYYSQIVNDFQKGDIAEGYSVSREKKESFPLTVTSAQKNPTAFYLCASRRTGFTEAFFGQGTRLTVV.

The genes are TRBV5-4 and TRBJ2-5, with a weak D call TRBD1 (5 bases). CDR1 is SGHNT, CDR2 YYREEE, per germline (reference sequence). This CDR3 has 12 residues. V gave up 4 bases and J gave up 5 bases, with 9 bases separating them. The CDR3 loop is CASSQKGETQYF. DNA for the CDR3: TGTGCCAGCAGCCAAAAGGGGGAGACCCAGTACTTC. The full variable domain, completed using reference TRBV5-4 and TRBJ2-5, is ETGVTQSPTHLIKTRGQQVTLRCSSQSGHNTVSWYQQALGQGPQFIFQYYREEENGRGNFPPRFSGLQFPNYSSELNVNALELDDSALYLCASSQKGETQYFGPGTRLLVL.

The chain couples TRBV28 to TRBJ1-2, with D perhaps TRBD1 (6 bases). V shed 5 bases and J shed 6 bases, with 19 bases lying between them. This CDR3 is built from 15 residues. Germline CDR1 MDHEN, CDR2 SYDVKM. CDR3: CASSITGFNLDGYTF. CDR3 DNA sequence: TGTGCCAGCAGTATAACAGGGTTTAATTTGGATGGCTACACCTTC.

The rearrangement uses TRBV12-3 or TRBV12-4 and TRBJ2-7; D ambiguous. The V end was cut by 0 bases, the J end by 5 bases, with 5 bases between. The CDR3 extends over 12 amino acids. Here the CDR3 DNA reads TGTGCCAGCAGTTTAGCGGGCCACGAGCAGTACTTC. Its translation: CASSLAGHEQYF.

V gene TRBV3-1 (or the pseudogene TRBV3-2) combines with J gene TRBJ2-5; D remains ambiguous. The germline CDR1 and CDR2 sequences are LGHDT and YNNKEL (reference sequence). The CDR3 totals 12 residues. V lost 4 bases to trimming and J lost 4 bases, with 7 bases between them. CDR3 amino acids: CASSLFGETQYF. The DNA of the CDR3 is TGTGCCAGCAGCCTATTCGGAGAGACCCAGTACTTC.

The chain joins TRBV30 to TRBJ1-2; maybe TRBD1 (6 bases). V lost 3 bases, J lost 3 bases, and 11 bases lay in between. This CDR3 has 13 residues. In germline, CDR1 is GTSNPN, CDR2 SVGIG (reference sequence). As DNA, the CDR3 is TGTGCCTGGAGGTGGGACACCTACTATGGCTACACCTTC. Encoded protein: CAWRWDTYYGYTF.

The chain joins TRBV29-1 to TRBJ1-2, with 8 bases identical to TRBD1. The CDR3 consists of 14 residues. The J segment lost 4 bases and the V segment lost 3 bases, leaving 7 bases of the junction unmatched. Looked up from germline, CDR1 is SQVTM and CDR2 is ANQGSEA. The CDR3 is CSVDSGGAGYGYTF. The CDR3 DNA reads TGCAGCGTTGATTCAGGGGGCGCCGGCTATGGCTACACCTTC.

This chain links TRBV7-2 with TRBJ1-1; no clear D. This CDR3 spans 14 amino acids. The V end was cut by 1 base, the J end by 0 bases, with 6 bases between. CDR1 SGHTA and CDR2 FQGNSA come from the germline V gene. The chain's CDR3 is CASSLVQMNTEAFF. The CDR3 nucleotides are TGTGCCAGCAGCTTAGTACAGATGAACACTGAAGCTTTCTTT.

V gene TRBV7-6 combines with J gene TRBJ1-6; TRBD1 matches 9 bases. CDR1 and CDR2 from the germline V gene are SGHVS and FNYEAQ. The CDR3 length is 15 residues. The V gene end was trimmed by 4 bases and the J gene end by 9 bases; junction bases not matched to a gene: 7. The CDR3 is CASSSSGTGSSPLHF. In DNA, the CDR3 is TGTGCCAGCAGCTCTTCCGGGACAGGGAGTTCACCCCTCCACTTT.

The chain recombines TRBV3-1 (or the pseudogene TRBV3-2) with TRBJ2-3, with a weak D call TRBD2 (5 bases). The CDR3 is 14 residues long. Germline V gene data show CDR1 as LGHDT and CDR2 as YNNKEL (reference sequence). V was clipped by 2 bases and J by 4 bases, with 10 bases between them. Written as DNA, the CDR3 is TGTGCCAGCAGCCAATCCCTGAGGGCAGATACGCAGTATTTT. It specifies CASSQSLRADTQYF.

The chain carries TRBV18 and TRBJ2-7; 8 nucleotides align to TRBD1. CDR1 is KGHSH and CDR2 is LQKENI in the germline V gene. The CDR3 runs 13 residues. J lost 3 bases, V lost 6 bases, and 4 bases had no gene match. CDR3 in amino acids: CASSGTGNYEQYF. The CDR3 nucleotides are TGTGCCAGCTCGGGGACAGGAAACTACGAGCAGTACTTC.

The chain has TRBV12-5 and TRBJ1-5; 11 bases fit TRBD1. J was trimmed by 7 bases and V by 3 bases; bases with no gene match: 11. Germline assignment: CDR1 LGHNT and CDR2 FRNRAP. CDR3 length equals 17 residues. CDR3 sequence: CASGFSPGQGADQPQHF. The CDR3 DNA sequence: TGTGCTAGTGGTTTTTCTCCTGGACAGGGGGCTGACCAGCCCCAGCATTTT.

The chain is built from TRBV28 and TRBJ1-5; 8 bases line up with TRBD1. V lost 3 bases and J lost 2; bases outside the gene matches: 12. The CDR3 is made up of 18 amino acids. The germline V gene has CDR1 MDHEN and CDR2 SYDVKM. Written as DNA, the CDR3 is TGTGCCAGCAGTTTTCGGGGCAGGGGGCCGGTGGGCAATCAGCCCCAGCATTTT. Amino acids: CASSFRGRGPVGNQPQHF.

The chain has TRBV12-5 and TRBJ1-1; D remains ambiguous. Trimming left V 6 bases short and J 4 bases short, with 12 bases between. The CDR3 consists of 13 residues. Looked up from germline, CDR1 is LGHNT and CDR2 is FRNRAP. The CDR3: CASGQSPGTEAFF. CDR3 coding DNA: TGTGCTAGTGGCCAGTCCCCGGGCACTGAAGCTTTCTTT.

The chain uses TRBV27 and TRBJ1-5, with 8 bases matching TRBD1. CDR3 size: 17 residues. J lost 3 bases, V lost 7 bases, and 14 bases had no gene match. Germline CDR1 reads MNHEY; CDR2 reads SMNVEV (reference sequence). CDR3 protein: CASTPTGASTFNQPQHF. CDR3 nucleotides: TGTGCCAGCACCCCGACAGGGGCCTCCACGTTCAATCAGCCCCAGCATTTT.

The chain uses TRBV7-9 and TRBJ1-2; possible D gene TRBD1, 6 bases. V was clipped by 1 base and J by 1 base, with 10 bases between them. The CDR3 is 15 amino acids. CDR1 is SEHNR, CDR2 FQNEAQ, per germline (reference sequence). CDR3 sequence: CASSLGDRSNYGYTF. The CDR3 region has the DNA TGTGCCAGCAGCTTAGGAGACAGGAGTAACTATGGCTACACCTTC.